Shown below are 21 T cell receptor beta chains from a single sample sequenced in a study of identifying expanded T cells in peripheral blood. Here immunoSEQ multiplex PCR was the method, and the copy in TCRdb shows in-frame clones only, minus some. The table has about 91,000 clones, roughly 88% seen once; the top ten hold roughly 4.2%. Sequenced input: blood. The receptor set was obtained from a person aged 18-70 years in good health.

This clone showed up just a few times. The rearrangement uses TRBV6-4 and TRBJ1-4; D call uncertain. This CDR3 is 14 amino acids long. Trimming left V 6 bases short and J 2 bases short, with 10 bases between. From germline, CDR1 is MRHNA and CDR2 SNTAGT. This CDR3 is CASSEGGTNEKLFF. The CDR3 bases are TGTGCCAGCAGCGAGGGTGGCACTAATGAAAAACTGTTTTTT.

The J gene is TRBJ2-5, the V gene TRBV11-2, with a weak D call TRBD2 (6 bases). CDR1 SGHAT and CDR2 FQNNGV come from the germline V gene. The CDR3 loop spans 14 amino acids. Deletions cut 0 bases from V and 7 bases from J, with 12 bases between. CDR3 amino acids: CASSLEGAEGTQYF. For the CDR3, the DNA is TGTGCCAGCAGCTTAGAAGGGGCGGAGGGGACCCAGTACTTC. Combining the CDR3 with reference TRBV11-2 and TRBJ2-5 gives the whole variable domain EAGVAQSPRYKIIEKRQSVAFWCNPISGHATLYWYQQILGQGPKLLIQFQNNGVVDDSQLPKDRFSAERLKGVDSTLKIQPAKLEDSAVYLCASSLEGAEGTQYFGPGTRLLVL.

CDR3 nucleotide sequence: TGCAGTGCCCGACGCCGCCGGGGCTACACCTTC. Amino acid sequence: CSARRRRGYTF. V gene TRBV20-1 combines with J gene TRBJ1-2; no reliable D call. V was cut by 6 bases and J by 8 bases, with 13 bases left in between. Per the germline V gene, CDR1 is DFQATT and CDR2 is SNEGSKA (reference sequence). This CDR3 comprises 11 residues.

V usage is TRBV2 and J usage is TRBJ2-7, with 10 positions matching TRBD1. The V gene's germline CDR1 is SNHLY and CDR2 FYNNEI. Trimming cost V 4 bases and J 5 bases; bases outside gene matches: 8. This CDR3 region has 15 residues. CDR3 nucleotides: TGTGCCAGCAGTGGACAGGGGGCGGTGATGGACGAGCAGTACTTC. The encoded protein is CASSGQGAVMDEQYF. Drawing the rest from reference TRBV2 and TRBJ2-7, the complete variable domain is EPEVTQTPSHQVTQMGQEVILRCVPISNHLYFYWYRQILGQKVEFLVSFYNNEISEKSEIFDDQFSVERPDGSNFTLKIRSTKLEDSAMYFCASSGQGAVMDEQYFGPGTRLTVT.

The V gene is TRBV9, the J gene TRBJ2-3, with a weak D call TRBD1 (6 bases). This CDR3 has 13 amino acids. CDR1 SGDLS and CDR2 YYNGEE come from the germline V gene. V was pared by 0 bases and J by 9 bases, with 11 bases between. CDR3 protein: CASSVAYRDTQYF. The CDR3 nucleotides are TGTGCCAGCAGCGTAGCTTACAGGGACACGCAGTATTTT.

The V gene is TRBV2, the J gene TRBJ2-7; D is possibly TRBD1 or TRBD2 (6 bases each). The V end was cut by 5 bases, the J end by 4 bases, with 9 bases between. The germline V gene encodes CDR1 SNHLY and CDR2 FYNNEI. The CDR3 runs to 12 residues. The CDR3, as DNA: TGTGCCAGCAGTAGAGGGGGGTACGAGCAGTACTTC. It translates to CASSRGGYEQYF.

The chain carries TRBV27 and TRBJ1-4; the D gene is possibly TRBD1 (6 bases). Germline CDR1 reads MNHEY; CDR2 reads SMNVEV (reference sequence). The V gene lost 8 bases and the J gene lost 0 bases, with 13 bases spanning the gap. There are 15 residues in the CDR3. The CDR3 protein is CASGREGATNEKLFF. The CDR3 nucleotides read TGTGCCAGCGGCCGGGAGGGGGCAACTAATGAAAAACTGTTTTTT. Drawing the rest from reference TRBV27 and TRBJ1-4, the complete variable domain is EAQVTQNPRYLITVTGKKLTVTCSQNMNHEYMSWYRQDPGLGLRQIYYSMNVEVTDKGDVPEGYKVSRKEKRNFPLILESPSPNQTSLYFCASGREGATNEKLFFGSGTQLSVL.

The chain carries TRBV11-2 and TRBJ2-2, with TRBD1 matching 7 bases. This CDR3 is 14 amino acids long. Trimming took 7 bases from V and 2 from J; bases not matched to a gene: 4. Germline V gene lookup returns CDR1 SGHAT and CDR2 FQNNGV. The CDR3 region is CASTRDSNTGELFF. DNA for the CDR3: TGTGCCAGCACCCGGGACAGTAACACCGGGGAGCTGTTTTTT.

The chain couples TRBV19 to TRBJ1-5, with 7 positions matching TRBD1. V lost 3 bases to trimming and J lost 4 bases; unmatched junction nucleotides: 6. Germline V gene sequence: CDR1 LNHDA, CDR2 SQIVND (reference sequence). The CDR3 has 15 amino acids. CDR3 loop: CASSIGTAENQPQHF. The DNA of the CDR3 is TGTGCCAGTAGTATTGGGACAGCTGAAAATCAGCCCCAGCATTTT.

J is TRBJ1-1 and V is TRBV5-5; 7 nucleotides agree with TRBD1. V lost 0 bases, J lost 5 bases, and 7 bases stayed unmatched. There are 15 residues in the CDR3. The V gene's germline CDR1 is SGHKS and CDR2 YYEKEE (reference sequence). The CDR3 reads CASSLAGGKGTEAFF. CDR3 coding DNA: TGTGCCAGCAGCTTGGCAGGGGGGAAGGGAACTGAAGCTTTCTTT.

The CDR3 bases are TGTGCCAGCAGCAAAGCGGACAGGAACTATGGCTACACCTTC. This encodes CASSKADRNYGYTF. The J gene is TRBJ1-2, the V gene TRBV21-1; the table's TRBD1 call for D was not verified on the DNA. TRBV21-1 is assigned pseudogene status. The CDR3 loop spans 14 amino acids.

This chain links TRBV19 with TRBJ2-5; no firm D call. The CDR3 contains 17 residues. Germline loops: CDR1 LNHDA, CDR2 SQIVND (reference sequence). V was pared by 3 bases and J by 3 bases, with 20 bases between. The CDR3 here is CASSIISPSRSEETQYF. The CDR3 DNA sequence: TGTGCCAGTAGTATTATTTCACCCTCCCGATCTGAAGAGACCCAGTACTTC.

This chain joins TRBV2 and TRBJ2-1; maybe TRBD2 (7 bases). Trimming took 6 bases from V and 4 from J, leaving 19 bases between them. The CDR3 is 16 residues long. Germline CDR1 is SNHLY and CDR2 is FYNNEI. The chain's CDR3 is CASRRLGGAGYNEQFF. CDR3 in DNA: TGTGCCAGCAGAAGATTAGGGGGAGCGGGGTACAATGAGCAGTTCTTC.

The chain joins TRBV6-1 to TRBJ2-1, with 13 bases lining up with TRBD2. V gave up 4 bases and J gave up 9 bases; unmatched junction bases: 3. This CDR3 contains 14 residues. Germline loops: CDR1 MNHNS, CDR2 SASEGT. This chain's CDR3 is CASSGTSGSSEQFF. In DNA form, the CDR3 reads TGTGCCAGCAGTGGGACTAGCGGGAGCAGTGAGCAGTTCTTC.

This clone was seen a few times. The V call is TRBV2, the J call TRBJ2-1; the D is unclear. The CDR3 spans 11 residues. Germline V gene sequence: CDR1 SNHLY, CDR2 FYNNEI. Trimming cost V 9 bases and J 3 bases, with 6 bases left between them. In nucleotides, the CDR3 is TGTGCCAGTAAAAACTACAATGAGCAGTTCTTC. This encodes CASKNYNEQFF.

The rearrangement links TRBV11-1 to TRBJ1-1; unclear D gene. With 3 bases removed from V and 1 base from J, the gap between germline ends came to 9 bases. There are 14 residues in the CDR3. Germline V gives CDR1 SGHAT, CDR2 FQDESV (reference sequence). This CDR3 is CASSLLQKNTEAFF. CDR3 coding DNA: TGTGCCAGCAGCTTGCTGCAGAAGAACACTGAAGCTTTCTTT.

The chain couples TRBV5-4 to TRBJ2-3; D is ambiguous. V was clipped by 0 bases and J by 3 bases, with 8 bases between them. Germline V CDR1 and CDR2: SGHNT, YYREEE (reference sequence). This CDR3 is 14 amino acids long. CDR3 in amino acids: CASSLVELTDTQYF. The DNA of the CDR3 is TGTGCCAGCAGCTTGGTTGAGCTGACAGATACGCAGTATTTT.

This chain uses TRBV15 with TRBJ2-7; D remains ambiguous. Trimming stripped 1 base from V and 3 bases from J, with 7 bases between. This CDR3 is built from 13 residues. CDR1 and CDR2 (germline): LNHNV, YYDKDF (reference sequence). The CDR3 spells CATSRGQDYEQYF. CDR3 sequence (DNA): TGTGCCACCAGCAGAGGGCAGGACTACGAGCAGTACTTC.

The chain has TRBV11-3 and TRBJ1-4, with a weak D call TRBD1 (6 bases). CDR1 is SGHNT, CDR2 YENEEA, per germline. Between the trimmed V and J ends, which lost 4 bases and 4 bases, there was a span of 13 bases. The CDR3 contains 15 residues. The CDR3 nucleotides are TGTGCCAGCAGCTCATGGACAGCATTTAATGAAAAACTGTTTTTT. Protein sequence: CASSSWTAFNEKLFF.

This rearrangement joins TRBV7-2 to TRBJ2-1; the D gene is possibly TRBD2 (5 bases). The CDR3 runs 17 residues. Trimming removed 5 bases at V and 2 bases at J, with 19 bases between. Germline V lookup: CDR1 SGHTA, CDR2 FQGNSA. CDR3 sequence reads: CASSLKSTIFPYNEQFF. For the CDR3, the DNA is TGTGCCAGCAGCCTTAAGTCGACTATTTTCCCCTACAATGAGCAGTTCTTC.

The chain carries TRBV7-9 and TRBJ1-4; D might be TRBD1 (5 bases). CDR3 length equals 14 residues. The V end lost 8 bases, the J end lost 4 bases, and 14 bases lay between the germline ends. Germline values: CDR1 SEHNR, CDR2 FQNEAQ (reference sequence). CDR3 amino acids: CASQMGQNNEKLFF. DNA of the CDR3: TGTGCCAGCCAAATGGGGCAGAATAATGAAAAACTGTTTTTT.